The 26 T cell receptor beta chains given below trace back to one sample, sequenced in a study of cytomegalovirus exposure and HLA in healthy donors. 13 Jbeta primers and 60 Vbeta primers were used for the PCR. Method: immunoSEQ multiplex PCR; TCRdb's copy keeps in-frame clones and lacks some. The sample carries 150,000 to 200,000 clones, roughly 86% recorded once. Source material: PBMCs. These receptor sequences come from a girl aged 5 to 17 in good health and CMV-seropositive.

The CDR3 DNA sequence: TGTGCCAGCAGTTACTCCCCAGACATAAGCAATTCACCCCTCCACTTT. The encoded protein is CASSYSPDISNSPLHF. This rearrangement joins TRBV6-6 to TRBJ1-6; D is unclear. The CDR3 sequence is 16 residues long. The germline V gene encodes CDR1 MNHNY and CDR2 SVGAGI (reference sequence). V lost 0 bases, J lost 7 bases, and 13 bases lay in between.

The CDR3 DNA reads TGTGCCAGCAGTCTCACAAGGGGGAACACTGAAGCTTTCTTT. Protein: CASSLTRGNTEAFF. The chain is built from TRBV27 and TRBJ1-1; D is possibly TRBD1 (5 bases). V was cut by 5 bases and J by 1 base, with 11 bases left in between. This CDR3 comprises 14 residues. The germline V gene encodes CDR1 MNHEY and CDR2 SMNVEV (reference sequence).

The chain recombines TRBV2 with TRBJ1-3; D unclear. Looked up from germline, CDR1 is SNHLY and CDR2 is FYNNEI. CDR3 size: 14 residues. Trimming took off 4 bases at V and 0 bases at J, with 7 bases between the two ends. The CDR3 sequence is CASSGPLSGNTIYF. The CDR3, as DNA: TGTGCCAGCAGTGGGCCCCTCTCTGGAAACACCATATATTTT. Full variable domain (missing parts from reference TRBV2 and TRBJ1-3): EPEVTQTPSHQVTQMGQEVILRCVPISNHLYFYWYRQILGQKVEFLVSFYNNEISEKSEIFDDQFSVERPDGSNFTLKIRSTKLEDSAMYFCASSGPLSGNTIYFGEGSWLTVV.

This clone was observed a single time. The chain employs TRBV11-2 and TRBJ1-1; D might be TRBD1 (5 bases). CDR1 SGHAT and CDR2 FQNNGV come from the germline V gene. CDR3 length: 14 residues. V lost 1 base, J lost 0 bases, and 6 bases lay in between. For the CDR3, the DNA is TGTGCCAGCAGCTTAGTGGGGCTGAACACTGAAGCTTTCTTT. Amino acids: CASSLVGLNTEAFF.

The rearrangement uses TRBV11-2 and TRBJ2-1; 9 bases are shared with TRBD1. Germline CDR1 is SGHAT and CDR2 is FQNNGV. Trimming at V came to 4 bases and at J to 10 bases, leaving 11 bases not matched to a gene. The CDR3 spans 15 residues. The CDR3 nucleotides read TGTGCCAGCAGCTCCCGGGACAGGGTTGGGAAAGAGCAGTTCTTC. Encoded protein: CASSSRDRVGKEQFF. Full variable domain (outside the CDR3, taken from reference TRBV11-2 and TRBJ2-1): EAGVAQSPRYKIIEKRQSVAFWCNPISGHATLYWYQQILGQGPKLLIQFQNNGVVDDSQLPKDRFSAERLKGVDSTLKIQPAKLEDSAVYLCASSSRDRVGKEQFFGPGTRLTVL.

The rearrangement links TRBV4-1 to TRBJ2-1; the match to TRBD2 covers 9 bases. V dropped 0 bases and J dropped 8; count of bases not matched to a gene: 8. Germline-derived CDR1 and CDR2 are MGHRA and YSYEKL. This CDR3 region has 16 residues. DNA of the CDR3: TGCGCCAGCAGCCAAGAAATAGCGGGGGTAGGGTATGAGCAGTTCTTC. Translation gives CASSQEIAGVGYEQFF.

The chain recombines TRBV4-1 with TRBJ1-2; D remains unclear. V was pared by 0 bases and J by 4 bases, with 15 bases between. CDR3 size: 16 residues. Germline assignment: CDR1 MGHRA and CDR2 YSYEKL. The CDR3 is CASSQDLFGSSYGYTF. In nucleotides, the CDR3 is TGCGCCAGCAGCCAAGATCTGTTCGGGAGCTCCTATGGCTACACCTTC.

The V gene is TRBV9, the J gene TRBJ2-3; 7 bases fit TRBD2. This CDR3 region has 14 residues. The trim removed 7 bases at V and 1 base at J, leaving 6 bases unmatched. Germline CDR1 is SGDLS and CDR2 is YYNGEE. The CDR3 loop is CASGSGPGTDTQYF. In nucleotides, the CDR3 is TGTGCCAGCGGTAGCGGGCCTGGCACAGATACGCAGTATTTT. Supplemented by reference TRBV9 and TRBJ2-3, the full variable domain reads DSGVTQTPKHLITATGQRVTLRCSPRSGDLSVYWYQQSLDQGLQFLIQYYNGEERAKGNILERFSAQQFPDLHSELNLSSLELGDSALYFCASGSGPGTDTQYFGPGTRLTVL.

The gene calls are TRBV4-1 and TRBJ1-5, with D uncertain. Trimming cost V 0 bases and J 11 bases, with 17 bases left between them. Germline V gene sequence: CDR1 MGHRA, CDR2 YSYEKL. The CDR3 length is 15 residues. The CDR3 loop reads CASSQDWPEFLTQHF. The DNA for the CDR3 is TGCGCCAGCAGCCAAGATTGGCCAGAATTCTTGACCCAGCATTTT.

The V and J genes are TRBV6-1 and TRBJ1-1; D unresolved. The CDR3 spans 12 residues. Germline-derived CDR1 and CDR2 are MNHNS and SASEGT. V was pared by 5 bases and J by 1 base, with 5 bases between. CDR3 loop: CASSSGNTEAFF. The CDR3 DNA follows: TGTGCCAGCAGTTCAGGGAACACTGAAGCTTTCTTT.

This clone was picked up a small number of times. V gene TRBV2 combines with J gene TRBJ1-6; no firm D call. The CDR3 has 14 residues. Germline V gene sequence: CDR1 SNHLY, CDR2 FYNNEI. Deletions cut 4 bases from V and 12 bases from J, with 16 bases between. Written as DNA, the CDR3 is TGTGCCAGCAGTGCGGACCCGATCCGGGAACCCCTCCACTTT. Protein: CASSADPIREPLHF.

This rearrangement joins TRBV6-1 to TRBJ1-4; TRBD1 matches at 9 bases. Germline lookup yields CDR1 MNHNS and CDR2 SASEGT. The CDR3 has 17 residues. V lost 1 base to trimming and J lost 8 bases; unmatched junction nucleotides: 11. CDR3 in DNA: TGTGCCAGCAGTGAAGGGGGGACAGGGTGGTTGGGGGAAAAACTGTTTTTT. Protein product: CASSEGGTGWLGEKLFF.

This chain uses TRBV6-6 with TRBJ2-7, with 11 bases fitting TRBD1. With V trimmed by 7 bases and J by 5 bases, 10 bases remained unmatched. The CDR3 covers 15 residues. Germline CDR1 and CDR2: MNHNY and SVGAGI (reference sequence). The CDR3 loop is CASNHGGQGDHEQYF. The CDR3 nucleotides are TGTGCCAGCAACCACGGGGGACAGGGGGACCACGAGCAGTACTTC.

CDR3 sequence: CASRKNSGGARTDTQYF. CDR3 nucleotides: TGTGCCAGTAGGAAAAACAGCGGGGGGGCCCGTACAGATACGCAGTATTTT. This rearrangement joins TRBV19 to TRBJ2-3; 10 nucleotides agree with TRBD2. V dropped 6 bases and J dropped 3; count of bases not matched to a gene: 12. Germline values: CDR1 LNHDA, CDR2 SQIVND (reference sequence). This CDR3 is 17 amino acids long.

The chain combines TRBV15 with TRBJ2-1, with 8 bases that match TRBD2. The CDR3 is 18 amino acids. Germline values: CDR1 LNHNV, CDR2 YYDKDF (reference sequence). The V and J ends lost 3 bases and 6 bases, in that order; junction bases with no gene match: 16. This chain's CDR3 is CATSSMRIWRGESNEQFF. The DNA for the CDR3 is TGTGCCACCAGCAGTATGAGGATTTGGCGGGGGGAAAGCAATGAGCAGTTCTTC.

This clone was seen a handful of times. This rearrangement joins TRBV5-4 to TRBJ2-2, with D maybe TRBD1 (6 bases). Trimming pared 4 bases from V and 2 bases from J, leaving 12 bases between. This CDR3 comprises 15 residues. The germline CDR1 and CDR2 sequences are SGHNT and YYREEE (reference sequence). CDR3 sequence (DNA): TGTGCCAGCAGCCAAGGGACACTAAACACCGGGGAGCTGTTTTTT. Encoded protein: CASSQGTLNTGELFF.

DNA for the CDR3: TGTGCCAGCATTACCGTCCGGGACTCTGGAAACACCATATATTTT. This translates into CASITVRDSGNTIYF. The chain recombines TRBV6-6 with TRBJ1-3, with unresolved D. This CDR3 has 15 amino acids. Deletions cut 7 bases from V and 0 bases from J, with 13 bases between. Looked up from germline, CDR1 is MNHNY and CDR2 is SVGAGI (reference sequence).

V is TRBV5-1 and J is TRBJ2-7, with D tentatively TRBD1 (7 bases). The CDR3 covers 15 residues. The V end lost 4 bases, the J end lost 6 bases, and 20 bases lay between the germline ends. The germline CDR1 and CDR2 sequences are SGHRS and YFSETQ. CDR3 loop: CASSTTGDSWAEQYF. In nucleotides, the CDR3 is TGCGCCAGCAGCACCACAGGGGACTCCTGGGCCGAGCAGTACTTC.

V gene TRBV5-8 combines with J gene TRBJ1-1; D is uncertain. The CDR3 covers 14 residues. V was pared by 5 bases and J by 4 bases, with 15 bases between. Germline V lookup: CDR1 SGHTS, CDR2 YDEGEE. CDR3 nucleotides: TGTGCCAGCAGTCTTCATCCGGGAGGCACTGAAGCTTTCTTT. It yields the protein CASSLHPGGTEAFF.

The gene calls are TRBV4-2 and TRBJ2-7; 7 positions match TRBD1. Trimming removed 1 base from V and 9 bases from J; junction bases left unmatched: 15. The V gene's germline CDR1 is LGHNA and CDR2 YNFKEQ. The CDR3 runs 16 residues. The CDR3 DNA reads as TGTGCCAGCAGCCAAGGGGCGGCCGGGACAGCCGAGGGGCAGTACTTC. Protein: CASSQGAAGTAEGQYF.

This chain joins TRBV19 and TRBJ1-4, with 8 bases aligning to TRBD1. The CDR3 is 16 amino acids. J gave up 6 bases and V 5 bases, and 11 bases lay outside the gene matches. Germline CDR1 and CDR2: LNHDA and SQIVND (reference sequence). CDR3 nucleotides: TGTGCCAGTAGTCCTCAACTATCGACAGGGGATGAAAAACTGTTTTTT. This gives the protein CASSPQLSTGDEKLFF.

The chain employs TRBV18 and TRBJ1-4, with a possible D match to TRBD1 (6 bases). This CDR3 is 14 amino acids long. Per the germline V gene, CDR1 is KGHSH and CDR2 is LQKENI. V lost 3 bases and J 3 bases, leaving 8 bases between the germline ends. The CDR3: CASSPTGSNEKLFF. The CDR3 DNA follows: TGTGCCAGCTCACCGACAGGCTCTAATGAAAAACTGTTTTTT.

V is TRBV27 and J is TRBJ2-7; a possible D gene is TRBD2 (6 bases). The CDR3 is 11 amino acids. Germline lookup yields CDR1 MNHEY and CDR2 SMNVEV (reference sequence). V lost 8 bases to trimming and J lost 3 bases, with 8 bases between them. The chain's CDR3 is CASGGSYEQYF. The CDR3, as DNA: TGTGCCAGCGGGGGGAGCTACGAGCAGTACTTC.

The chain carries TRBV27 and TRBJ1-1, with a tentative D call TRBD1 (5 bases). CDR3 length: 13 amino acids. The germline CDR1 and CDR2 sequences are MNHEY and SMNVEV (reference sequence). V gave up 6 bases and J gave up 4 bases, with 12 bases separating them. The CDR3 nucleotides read TGTGCCAGCAGCTGGGGGACTTCCACTGAAGCTTTCTTT. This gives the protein CASSWGTSTEAFF.

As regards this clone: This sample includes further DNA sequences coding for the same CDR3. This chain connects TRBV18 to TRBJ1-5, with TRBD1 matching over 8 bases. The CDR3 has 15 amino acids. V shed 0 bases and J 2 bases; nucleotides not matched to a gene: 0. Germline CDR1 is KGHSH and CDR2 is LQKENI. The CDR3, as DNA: TGTGCCAGCTCACCACCGGGACAGGGCAATCAGCCCCAGCATTTT. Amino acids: CASSPPGQGNQPQHF.

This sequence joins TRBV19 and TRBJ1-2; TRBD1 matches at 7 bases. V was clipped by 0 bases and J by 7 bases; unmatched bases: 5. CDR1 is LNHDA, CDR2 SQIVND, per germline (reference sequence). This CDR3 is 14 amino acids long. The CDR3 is CASSIDDRVGGYTF. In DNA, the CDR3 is TGTGCCAGTAGTATAGATGACAGGGTTGGTGGCTACACCTTC.